A single T cell receptor (beta chain) is shown here with its context. This clonotype has just one count. Its binding antigen is unknown. Base qualities are not at hand, and no much larger clone is one base apart. Just one read gives weak support. The source of the sample is a study of regulatory and conventional T cells in breast cancer (dated by TCRdb to between 2014 and 2016). Receptors were amplified or captured by PCR. The data were produced on an Illumina MiSeq. In-frame beta chains were kept once TCRdb had trimmed the public reads at Q25 with fastp and called clones with MiXCR. Each CDR3 protein appears once, grouped with its most common genes and DNA. For this sample the table gives 15,000 or so distinct CDR3 sequences, of which 30% to 35% were detected only once. Approximately 1.6% of the sample lies in the top ten. Based on the germline V gene, the CDR1 and CDR2 sequences are MDHEN and SYDVKM. The CDR3 goes from the cysteine to the phenylalanine over 13 residues. The entry retains the CDR3 DNA only, 39 bases that are in frame from base 1. The V and J ends are trimmed by 1 base and 1 base, leaving 4 bases between them.

The TCR originated in a female donor in good health. The sequenced sample was conventional T cells from blood. Here the chain combines TRBV28 and TRBJ1-1, with the D segment identity uncertain. CDR3 reads: CASSLYGNTEAFF. In nucleotides, the sequence is TGTGCCAGCAGTTTATACGGGAACACTGAAGCTTTCTTT.